One sample yielded the 27 T cell receptor delta chains listed below, sequenced in a study of gamma-delta chains in newborns, infants, children. TCRdb re-called clones from the reads using CATT. The sample holds fewer than 7,000 delta-chain clones; 13% to 15% are singletons and the top ten take about 25%. The source material was blood, sampled at baseline. Every receptor here comes from a child who was a newborn, infant or young child, either healthy, febrile or measles-vaccinated (not recorded which).

This clone was seen more than once but under ten times. One junction end does not reproduce the germline sequence, and a read error may be involved. This same CDR3 is encoded by further DNA sequences in the sample. The rearrangement joins TRDV1 to TRDJ1; TRDD3 matches at 9 bases. Germline lookup yields CDR1 TSWWSYY and CDR2 QGS. This CDR3 region has 19 residues. CDR3 residues: CALGELHPRGYAYTDKLIF. CDR3 bases: TGTGCTCTTGGGGAACTTCATCCTAGGGGATACGCGTACACCGATAAACTCATCTTC.

The rearrangement links TRDV2 to TRDJ1, with a tentative D call TRDD3 (5 bases). The germline V gene has CDR1 GEAIGNYY and CDR2 EKD. The CDR3 has 23 residues. Trimming took 3 bases from V and 3 from J, leaving 40 bases between them. The CDR3 DNA reads as TGTGCCTGTGACCTACGGGGCCCTCAATTCCGGGTGGCGGATAAGTCGGAGGCCGATAAACTCATCTTT. It yields the protein CACDLRGPQFRVADKSEADKLIF.

A note on this clone: A far larger clone is one base from this, pointing to a likely read error. Other nucleotide sequences from this sample produce the same CDR3. The V call is TRDV3, the J call TRDJ1; 13 positions match TRDD3. Germline V gene lookup returns CDR1 TVYSNPD and CDR2 GDNSRS (reference sequence). The CDR3 has 16 amino acids. The CDR3 is CAFRPQYWGIRDKLIF. The CDR3 bases are TGCGCCTTTCGCCCTCAGTACTGGGGGATACGCGATAAACTCATCTTT.

Comment on this clone: The likely explanation is a read error, given a far larger clone one base away. The same CDR3 is also encoded by other DNA sequences in this sample. The chain is built from TRDV2 and TRDJ2, with 11 bases matching TRDD3. The CDR3 totals 21 residues. Germline CDR1 is GEAIGNYY and CDR2 is EKD. Here the CDR3 DNA reads TGTGCCTGTGACCCCCTCCTACCGGGTGGGGGATACGGTTCTTTGACAGCACAACTCTTCTTC. It encodes CACDPLLPGGGYGSLTAQLFF.

By share, this clone ranks as medium-sized (0.01 to 0.1%). V is TRDV3 and J is TRDJ1; TRDD3 matches 10 bases. CDR3 length: 16 amino acids. V lost 5 bases to trimming and J lost 1 base; unmatched junction nucleotides: 13. The germline V gene has CDR1 TVYSNPD and CDR2 GDNSRS (reference sequence). This CDR3 is CAGSRLGDRTTDKLIF. The CDR3 nucleotides read TGTGCCGGTTCTCGGCTGGGGGATAGGACCACCGATAAACTCATCTTT.

On this clone itself: A read error is possible here, since a much larger clone lies one base away. This chain's CDR3 is CALGKAWPSPFWGIPLYADKLIF. CDR3 DNA sequence: TGTGCTCTTGGGAAAGCATGGCCTTCCCCTTTCTGGGGGATACCACTATACGCCGATAAACTCATCTTT. This chain joins TRDV1 and TRDJ1; 11 bases line up with TRDD3. This CDR3 spans 23 amino acids. Germline lookup yields CDR1 TSWWSYY and CDR2 QGS. V trimming: 5 bases; J trimming: 3 bases; junction bases outside the gene matches: 29.

A few counts support this clone. Only one base separates this from a far larger clonotype, so it likely reflects a read error. The rearrangement joins TRDV1 to TRDJ1; possibly TRDD3 for D (6 bases). V lost 4 bases, J lost 0 bases, and 27 bases lay in between. Germline V gene data show CDR1 as TSWWSYY and CDR2 as QGS. The CDR3 length is 20 residues. DNA for the CDR3: TGTGCTCTTGGGGGAAGCGTAAACCACTGGGAAAAAAGAAACACCGATAAACTCATCTTT. Its translation: CALGGSVNHWEKRNTDKLIF.

As for this clone: This sequence is one base from a far larger clone and is likely a read error. The chain recombines TRDV1 with TRDJ1, with 12 nucleotides matching TRDD3. This CDR3 is built from 24 residues. Germline loops: CDR1 TSWWSYY, CDR2 QGS. Trimming removed 2 bases from V and 0 bases from J; junction bases left unmatched: 25. CDR3 sequence (DNA): TGTGCTCTTGGGGAATGGCCTTCCTACGCGCGTGCTGGGGGATACGCCGTGTACACCGATAAACTCATCTTT. Translated: CALGEWPSYARAGGYAVYTDKLIF.

This clone turned up a few times. TCRdb pairs this DNA with a much larger clone's protein that differs at residue 5, likely a read error; the protein shown was translated from the DNA. This chain links TRDV3 with TRDJ1, with 11 nucleotides matching TRDD3. Germline lookup yields CDR1 TVYSNPD and CDR2 GDNSRS (reference sequence). This CDR3 comprises 17 residues. CDR3 sequence (DNA): TGTGCTCAACGCGACGGGTACTGGGGGATAAGCCCCGATAAACTCATCTTT. It specifies CAQRDGYWGISPDKLIF.

On this clone: This may be a read error: a much more frequent sequence differs by one nucleotide. In the same sample, other DNA sequences code for this CDR3. The J gene is TRDJ1, the V gene TRDV2, with TRDD3 matching over 8 bases. The ends lost 4 bases at V and 0 bases at J; junction bases unmatched: 30. CDR1 and CDR2 (germline): GEAIGNYY, EKD. The CDR3 spans 23 residues. In nucleotides, the CDR3 is TGTGCCTGTGAGGGTATGGCGATGACACGTACTGGGGGCCCTGGGAGGCACACCGATAAACTCATCTTT. Amino acids: CACEGMAMTRTGGPGRHTDKLIF.

By share of the sample, this clone is medium-sized. J is TRDJ2 and V is TRDV2, with TRDD3 identical over 7 bases. The V gene end was trimmed by 4 bases and the J gene end by 0 bases; junction bases not matched to a gene: 7. The germline CDR1 and CDR2 sequences are GEAIGNYY and EKD. This CDR3 has 16 residues. CDR3 region: CACDSLLGSLTAQLFF. The CDR3 DNA sequence: TGTGCCTGTGATAGTTTACTGGGGTCTTTGACAGCACAACTCTTCTTT.

This clone was recorded a few times. A much larger clonotype is one base distant, so this may be a read error. The chain recombines TRDV2 with TRDJ3; 13 bases map to TRDD3. There are 20 residues in the CDR3. From germline, CDR1 is GEAIGNYY and CDR2 EKD. The V and J ends lost 0 bases and 5 bases, in that order; junction bases with no gene match: 9. CDR3 sequence (DNA): TGTGCCTGTGACACCGTACTGGGGGATACGCGGTTGCGGGACACCCGACAGATGTTTTTC. This sequence encodes CACDTVLGDTRLRDTRQMFF.

Ten or more counts support this clone. The chain combines TRDV2 with TRDJ3, with 12 bases that match TRDD3. V lost 3 bases, J lost 0 bases, and 5 bases stayed unmatched. This CDR3 comprises 19 residues. CDR1 is GEAIGNYY and CDR2 is EKD in the germline V gene. The CDR3 reads CACDVLGDTSSWDTRQMFF. CDR3 coding DNA: TGTGCCTGTGACGTACTGGGGGATACTAGCTCCTGGGACACCCGACAGATGTTTTTC.

This clone was seen more than once but under ten times. The rearrangement joins TRDV1 to TRDJ1; 9 positions match TRDD2. Germline CDR1 reads TSWWSYY; CDR2 reads QGS. With 0 bases clipped from V and 6 bases from J, the junction kept 20 bases outside the gene matches. The CDR3 totals 20 residues. The CDR3 is CALGELGSRSFLRDPNKLIF. The DNA for the CDR3 is TGTGCTCTTGGGGAACTCGGTTCCCGATCCTTCCTACGAGACCCAAATAAACTCATCTTT.

The rearrangement joins TRDV1 to TRDJ1, with D maybe TRDD2 (5 bases). The germline CDR1 and CDR2 sequences are TSWWSYY and QGS. The V end was cut by 2 bases, the J end by 10 bases, with 26 bases between. This CDR3 contains 17 residues. The CDR3 here is CALGERILASRRPGLIF. In nucleotides, the CDR3 is TGTGCTCTTGGGGAAAGGATTCTCGCTTCCCGACGCCCGGGACTCATCTTT.

This clone occurred many times. The chain employs TRDV2 and TRDJ1, with 11 bases fitting TRDD3. Germline assignment: CDR1 GEAIGNYY and CDR2 EKD. V lost 4 bases to trimming and J lost 3 bases; unmatched junction nucleotides: 6. This CDR3 has 15 amino acids. In nucleotides, the CDR3 is TGTGCCTGTGATAAACTGGGGGATAAAGCCGATAAACTCATCTTT. Protein product: CACDKLGDKADKLIF.

This clone is judged medium-sized. At the DNA level, this CDR3 is encoded by other sequences in the same sample as well. J is TRDJ1 and V is TRDV3, with 13 bases matching TRDD3. Germline V gives CDR1 TVYSNPD, CDR2 GDNSRS (reference sequence). V was clipped by 0 bases and J by 2 bases; unmatched bases: 33. The CDR3 has 25 residues. The CDR3 sequence: CAFSPHCYQRGDYWGIRRCTDKLIF. CDR3 DNA sequence: TGTGCCTTTAGCCCGCATTGTTACCAGCGAGGGGACTACTGGGGGATACGCAGGTGTACCGATAAACTCATCTTT. Full variable domain (remainder filled in from reference TRDV3 and TRDJ1): CDKVTQSSPDQTVASGSEVVLLCTYDTVYSNPDLFWYRIRPDYSFQFVFYGDNSRSEGADFTQGRFSVKHILTQKAFHLVISPVRTEDSATYYCAFSPHCYQRGDYWGIRRCTDKLIFGKGTRVTVEP.

A remark on this clone: Within the sample, other DNA sequences also encode this same CDR3. J is TRDJ1 and V is TRDV1, with 10 bases fitting TRDD3. J lost 0 bases, V lost 0 bases, and 28 bases had no gene match. The germline V gene has CDR1 TSWWSYY and CDR2 QGS. This CDR3 spans 25 amino acids. In DNA form, the CDR3 reads TGTGCTCTTGGGGAACTGGGGGGGCACCATTCCAGATGTTTACTGGGGGATTTCAACACCGATAAACTCATCTTT. Protein: CALGELGGHHSRCLLGDFNTDKLIF.

This clone has at least ten counts. V and J are TRDV2 and TRDJ1; 8 nucleotides align to TRDD3. V gave up 0 bases and J gave up 0 bases; unmatched junction bases: 17. Looked up from germline, CDR1 is GEAIGNYY and CDR2 is EKD. The CDR3 spans 20 residues. CDR3 amino acids: CACDTPFSTGGPQYTDKLIF. The DNA of the CDR3 is TGTGCCTGTGACACCCCCTTCAGTACTGGGGGCCCCCAGTACACCGATAAACTCATCTTT.

The chain couples TRDV1 to TRDJ1; 9 bases are shared with TRDD2. Germline-derived CDR1 and CDR2 are TSWWSYY and QGS. The CDR3 length is 24 residues. Trimming removed 2 bases from V and 3 bases from J; junction bases left unmatched: 31. CDR3 DNA: TGTGCTCTTGGGGAATCAATTTGTCTGCCTTCCTACGGTACTGGGGCTTGGGGCGCCGATAAACTCATCTTT. This encodes CALGESICLPSYGTGAWGADKLIF.

By sample share, this clone is medium-sized. The chain recombines TRDV2 with TRDJ1, with 9 bases fitting TRDD3. The CDR3 has 15 residues. V shed 1 base and J 1 base; nucleotides not matched to a gene: 3. Germline V gene sequence: CDR1 GEAIGNYY, CDR2 EKD. The chain's CDR3 is CACDTGDTGTDKLIF. CDR3 nucleotides: TGTGCCTGTGACACGGGGGATACAGGCACCGATAAACTCATCTTT.

This clone is classed as medium-sized. The rearrangement links TRDV2 to TRDJ1; D unresolved. Germline loops: CDR1 GEAIGNYY, CDR2 EKD. The CDR3 is 16 residues long. V shed 3 bases and J shed 0 bases, with 16 bases lying between them. Here the CDR3 reads CACDSVSVPYTDKLIF. The CDR3 DNA sequence: TGTGCCTGTGACTCCGTGTCAGTTCCGTACACCGATAAACTCATCTTT.

This clone is classed as medium-sized. The J gene is TRDJ2, the V gene TRDV3; 7 bases fit TRDD3. The ends lost 4 bases at V and 5 bases at J; junction bases unmatched: 10. The V gene's germline CDR1 is TVYSNPD and CDR2 GDNSRS (reference sequence). CDR3 length: 14 residues. CDR3 amino acids: CASLTGDFTAQLFF. DNA for the CDR3: TGTGCCTCTCTTACTGGGGACTTCACAGCACAACTCTTCTTT. The full variable domain, with the rest looked up from reference TRDV3 and TRDJ2, is CDKVTQSSPDQTVASGSEVVLLCTYDTVYSNPDLFWYRIRPDYSFQFVFYGDNSRSEGADFTQGRFSVKHILTQKAFHLVISPVRTEDSATYYCASLTGDFTAQLFFGKGTQLIVEP.

Details on this clone: A far larger clone is off by one base, so a read error is likely. This rearrangement joins TRDV1 to TRDJ1, with 12 bases fitting TRDD3. Germline lookup yields CDR1 TSWWSYY and CDR2 QGS. This CDR3 region has 24 residues. The CDR3 spells CALEEWPSYAHAGGYAVYTDKLIF. Written as DNA, the CDR3 is TGTGCTCTTGAGGAATGGCCTTCCTACGCGCATGCTGGGGGATACGCCGTGTACACCGATAAACTCATCTTT.

The chain is built from TRDV2 and TRDJ1, with TRDD2 as a possible D gene (7 bases). The V gene lost 2 bases and the J gene lost 0 bases, with 21 bases spanning the gap. The length of the CDR3 is 18 residues. Germline CDR1 and CDR2: GEAIGNYY and EKD. The CDR3 bases are TGTGCCTGTGACATAATTCCTACCGGGGGAGGGTACACCGATAAACTCATCTTT. Its translation: CACDIIPTGGGYTDKLIF.

The V call is TRDV1, the J call TRDJ1; TRDD3 matches 11 bases. Germline assignment: CDR1 TSWWSYY and CDR2 QGS. The CDR3 totals 27 residues. The ends lost 2 bases at V and 0 bases at J; junction bases unmatched: 35. The CDR3 region is CALGEVHFLGLPYWGIGIPSYTDKLIF. The DNA of the CDR3 is TGTGCTCTTGGGGAAGTGCATTTCCTAGGCCTCCCCTACTGGGGGATAGGAATTCCGTCGTACACCGATAAACTCATCTTT.

This clone is categorized as large (0.1 to 1%). This same CDR3 is encoded by further DNA sequences in the sample. The chain links TRDV1 to TRDJ1; TRDD3 matches 12 bases. Trimming removed 3 bases from V and 7 bases from J; junction bases left unmatched: 12. Germline assignment: CDR1 TSWWSYY and CDR2 QGS. The CDR3 is 17 residues long. The CDR3 DNA follows: TGTGCTCTTGGGGACCCTAGCTGGGGGATACGGTGGGGTAAACTCATCTTT. Translated, it gives CALGDPSWGIRWGKLIF.